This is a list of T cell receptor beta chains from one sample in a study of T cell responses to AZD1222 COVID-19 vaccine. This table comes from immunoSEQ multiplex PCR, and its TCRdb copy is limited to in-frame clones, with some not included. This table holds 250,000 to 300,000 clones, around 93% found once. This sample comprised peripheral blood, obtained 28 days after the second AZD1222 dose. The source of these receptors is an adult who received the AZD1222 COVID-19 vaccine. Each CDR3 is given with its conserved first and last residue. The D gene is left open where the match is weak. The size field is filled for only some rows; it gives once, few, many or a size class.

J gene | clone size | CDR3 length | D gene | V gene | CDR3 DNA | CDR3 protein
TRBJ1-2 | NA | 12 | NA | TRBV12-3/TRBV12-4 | TGTGCCAGCAGTTTAGGAAGGGATGGCTACACCTTC | CASSLGRDGYTF
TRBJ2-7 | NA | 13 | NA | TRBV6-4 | TGTGCCAGCAGTGACCAGGGAGGGGGCGAGCAGTACTTC | CASSDQGGGEQYF
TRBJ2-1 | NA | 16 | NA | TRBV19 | TGTGCCAGTAGTATAGTTGGGGGTGGCTCCTACAATGAGCAGTTCTTC | CASSIVGGGSYNEQFF
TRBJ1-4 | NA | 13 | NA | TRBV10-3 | TGTGCCATCAGAGGTGCAACTAATGAAAAACTGTTTTTT | CAIRGATNEKLFF
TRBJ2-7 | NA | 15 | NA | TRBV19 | TGTGCCAGTAGCAGTCTAGAGCGGAACTCCTACGAGCAGTACTTC | CASSSLERNSYEQYF
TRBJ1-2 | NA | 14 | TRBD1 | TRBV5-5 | TGTGCCAGCAGCCTTGGGGACAGCCACTATGGCTACACCTTC | CASSLGDSHYGYTF
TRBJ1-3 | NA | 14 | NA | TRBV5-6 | TGTGCCAGCAGCTTGGCAGGGCCCGGAAACACCATATATTTT | CASSLAGPGNTIYF
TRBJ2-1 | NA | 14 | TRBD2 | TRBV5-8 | TGTGCCAGCAGCTTTGTAGCGGGAGGGCCAATTGGGTTCTTC | CASSFVAGGPIGFF
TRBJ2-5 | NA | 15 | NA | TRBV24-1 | TGTGCCACCAGTGACTCCGGACTGATCCAAGAGACCCAGTACTTC | CATSDSGLIQETQYF
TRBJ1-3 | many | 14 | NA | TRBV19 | TGTGCCAGTAGTTTGACAGGAACTGGAAACACCATATATTTT | CASSLTGTGNTIYF
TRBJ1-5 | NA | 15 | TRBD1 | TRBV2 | TGTGCCAGCAGTGAAGCTCGGACAGGGGGCCAGCCCCAGCATTTT | CASSEARTGGQPQHF
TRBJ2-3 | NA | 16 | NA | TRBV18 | TGTGCCAGCTCACCCCCCCGCGGGCCGGGGACAGATACGCAGTATTTT | CASSPPRGPGTDTQYF
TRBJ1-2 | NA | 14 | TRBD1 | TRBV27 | TGTGCCAGCAGTCCTCGGCAGGGGGTCTATGGCTACACCTTC | CASSPRQGVYGYTF
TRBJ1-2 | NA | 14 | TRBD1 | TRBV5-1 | TGCGCCAGCAGCTGGGCCGGGACAGGGGATGGCTACACCTTC | CASSWAGTGDGYTF
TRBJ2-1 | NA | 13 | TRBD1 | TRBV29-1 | TGCAGCGTGGTCCCGGGACAGGGGAATGAGCAGTTCTTC | CSVVPGQGNEQFF
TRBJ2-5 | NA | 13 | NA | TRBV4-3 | TGCGCCAGCAGCCAAGATAGGGAAGAGACCCAGTACTTC | CASSQDREETQYF
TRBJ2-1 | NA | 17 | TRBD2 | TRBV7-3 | TGTGCCAGCAGCCTACGGGCGGGACTAGAGACCTACAATGAGCAGTTCTTC | CASSLRAGLETYNEQFF
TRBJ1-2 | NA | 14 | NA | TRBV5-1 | TGCGCCAGCAGGTTTTACGGGGAGGGCTATGGCTACACCTTC | CASRFYGEGYGYTF
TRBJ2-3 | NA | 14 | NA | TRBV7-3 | TGTGCCAGCAGCTTAATGGCGGGTGAAGATACGCAGTATTTT | CASSLMAGEDTQYF
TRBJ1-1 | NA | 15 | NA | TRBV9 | TGTGCCAGCAGCCCTCAACAGGGAGGGATCTCTGAAGCTTTCTTT | CASSPQQGGISEAFF
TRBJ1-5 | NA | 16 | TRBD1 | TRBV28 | TGTGCCAGCAGACCTCCATTACAGGGGACCAATCAGCCCCAGCATTTT | CASRPPLQGTNQPQHF
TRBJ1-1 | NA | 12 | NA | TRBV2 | TGTGCCAGCAGTGAGGCGTACACTGAAGCTTTCTTT | CASSEAYTEAFF
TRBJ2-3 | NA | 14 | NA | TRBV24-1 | TGTGCCACCAGTGAAACAGGGAGCACAGATACGCAGTATTTT | CATSETGSTDTQYF
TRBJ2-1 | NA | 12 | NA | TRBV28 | TGTGCCAGCAGTCGCAGGGGTAATGAGCAGTTCTTC | CASSRRGNEQFF
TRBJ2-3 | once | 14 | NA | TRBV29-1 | TGCAGCGTTGGACTGGGACTTTCCACAGATACGCAGTATTTT | CSVGLGLSTDTQYF
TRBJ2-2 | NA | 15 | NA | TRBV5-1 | TGCGCCAGCAGCTTGTCCACAGCGGACACCGGGGAGCTGTTTTTT | CASSLSTADTGELFF
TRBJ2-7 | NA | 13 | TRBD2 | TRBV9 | TGTGCCAGCAGTCGCAGCGGGAATTACGAGCAGTACTTC | CASSRSGNYEQYF
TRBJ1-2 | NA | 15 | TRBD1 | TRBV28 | TGTGCCAGCAGTAAACCGGGACAGGGAAGCTATGGCTACACCTTC | CASSKPGQGSYGYTF
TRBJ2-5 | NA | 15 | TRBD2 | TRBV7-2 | TGTGCCAGCAGCCCGCGGGGGGGGACTCAAGAGACCCAGTACTTC | CASSPRGGTQETQYF
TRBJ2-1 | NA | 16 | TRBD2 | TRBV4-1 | TGCGCCAGCAGCCAAGCTCGCGGGACTATATACAATGAGCAGTTCTTC | CASSQARGTIYNEQFF
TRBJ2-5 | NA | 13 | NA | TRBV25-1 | TGTGCCAGCAGGCGTCTGGGGCACGAGACCCAGTACTTC | CASRRLGHETQYF
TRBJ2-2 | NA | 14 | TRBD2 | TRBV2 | TGTGCCAGCTCTCCGGGACTAGCGCGCGGGGAGCTGTTTTTT | CASSPGLARGELFF
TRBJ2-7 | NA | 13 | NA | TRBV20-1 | TGCAGTGCTAGTGACCAAAGCTCCTACGAGCAGTACTTC | CSASDQSSYEQYF
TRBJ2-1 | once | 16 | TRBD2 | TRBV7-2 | TGTGCCAGCAGCTACCCGACTAGCGGGGGTTTCGATGAGCAGTTCTTC | CASSYPTSGGFDEQFF
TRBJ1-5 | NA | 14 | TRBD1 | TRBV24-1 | TGTGCCACCAGTGACAACAGGGGCCCACAGCCCCAGCATTTT | CATSDNRGPQPQHF
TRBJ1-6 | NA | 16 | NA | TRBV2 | TGTGCCAGGATGCAGGACGGGGGGGCATTCAATTCACCCCTCCACTTT | CARMQDGGAFNSPLHF
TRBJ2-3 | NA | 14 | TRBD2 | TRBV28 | TGTGCCAGCAGAGTTGGGGGGGAGGCAGATACGCAGTATTTT | CASRVGGEADTQYF
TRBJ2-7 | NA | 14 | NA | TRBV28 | TGTGCCAGCAAAACCGGGGGAATTGGCTACGAGCAGTACTTC | CASKTGGIGYEQYF
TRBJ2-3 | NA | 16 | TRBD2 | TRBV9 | TGTGCCAGCAGCGTAGGTTTAGCGGGAGTTGGAGATACGCAGTATTTT | CASSVGLAGVGDTQYF
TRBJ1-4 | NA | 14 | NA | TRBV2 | TGTGCCAGCAGTGATTTCAGGGGTAATGAAAAACTGTTTTTT | CASSDFRGNEKLFF
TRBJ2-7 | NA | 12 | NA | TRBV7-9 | TGTGCCAGCAGCCCGAGCTCCTACGAGCAGTACTTC | CASSPSSYEQYF
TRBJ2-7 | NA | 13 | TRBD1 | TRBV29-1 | TGCAGCGTCCGACAGGGATCCCGCTACGAGCAGTACTTC | CSVRQGSRYEQYF
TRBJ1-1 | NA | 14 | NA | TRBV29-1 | TGCAGCGTCGAAAATCCAGGGGAGGACACTGAAGCTTTCTTT | CSVENPGEDTEAFF